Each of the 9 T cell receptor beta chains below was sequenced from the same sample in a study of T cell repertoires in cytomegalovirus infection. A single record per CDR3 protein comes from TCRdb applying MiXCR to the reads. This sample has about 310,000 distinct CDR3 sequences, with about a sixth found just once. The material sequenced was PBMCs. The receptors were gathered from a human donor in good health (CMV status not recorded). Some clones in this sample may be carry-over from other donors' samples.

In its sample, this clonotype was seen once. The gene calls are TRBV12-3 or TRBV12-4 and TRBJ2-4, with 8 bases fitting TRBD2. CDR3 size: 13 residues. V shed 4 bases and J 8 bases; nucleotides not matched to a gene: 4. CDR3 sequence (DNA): TGTGCCAGCAGTTCCCGGGGGGGGCACATTCAGTACTTC. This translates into CASSSRGGHIQYF.

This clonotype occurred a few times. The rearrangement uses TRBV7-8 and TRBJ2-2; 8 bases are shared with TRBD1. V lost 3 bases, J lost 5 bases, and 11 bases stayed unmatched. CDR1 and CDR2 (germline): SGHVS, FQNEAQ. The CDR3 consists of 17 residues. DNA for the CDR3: TGTGCCAGCAGCTTGGGGCCGCGGACAGGGCATACCGGGGAGCTGTTTTTT. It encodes CASSLGPRTGHTGELFF.

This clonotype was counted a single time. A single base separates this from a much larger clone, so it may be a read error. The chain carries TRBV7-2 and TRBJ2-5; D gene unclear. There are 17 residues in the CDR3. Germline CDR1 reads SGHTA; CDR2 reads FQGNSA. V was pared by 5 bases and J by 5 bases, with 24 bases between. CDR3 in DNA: TGTGCCAGCAGCCCACAAAGGGTAATCGTTCCGGTGGAGACCCAGTACTTC. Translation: CASSPQRVIVPVETQYF.

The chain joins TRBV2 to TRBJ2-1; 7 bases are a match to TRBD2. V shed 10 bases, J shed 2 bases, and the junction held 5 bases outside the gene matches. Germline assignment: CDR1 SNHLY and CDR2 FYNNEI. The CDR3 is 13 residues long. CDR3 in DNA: TGTGCCACCCGGGGGGAGACCTACAATGAGCAGTTCTTC. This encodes CATRGETYNEQFF.

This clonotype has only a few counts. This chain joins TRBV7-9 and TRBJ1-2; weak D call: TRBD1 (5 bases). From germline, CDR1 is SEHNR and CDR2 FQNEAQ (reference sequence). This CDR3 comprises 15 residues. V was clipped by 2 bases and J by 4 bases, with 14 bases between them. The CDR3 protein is CASSLRGGQPYGYTF. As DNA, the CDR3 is TGTGCCAGCAGCTTAAGGGGAGGGCAACCCTATGGCTACACCTTC.

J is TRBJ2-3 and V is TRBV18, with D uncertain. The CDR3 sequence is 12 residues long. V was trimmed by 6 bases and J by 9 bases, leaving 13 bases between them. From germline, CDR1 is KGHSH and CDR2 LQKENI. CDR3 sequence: CASSRPEGTQYF. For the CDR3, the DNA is TGTGCCAGCTCTCGGCCAGAAGGAACGCAGTATTTT.

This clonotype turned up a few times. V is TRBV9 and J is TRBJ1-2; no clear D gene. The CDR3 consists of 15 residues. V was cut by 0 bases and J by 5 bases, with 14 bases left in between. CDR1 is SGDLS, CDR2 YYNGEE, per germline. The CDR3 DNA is TGTGCCAGCAGCGTAGAGGGCCTCGGGGTGTATGGCTACACCTTC. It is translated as CASSVEGLGVYGYTF. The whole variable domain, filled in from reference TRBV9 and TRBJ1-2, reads DSGVTQTPKHLITATGQRVTLRCSPRSGDLSVYWYQQSLDQGLQFLIQYYNGEERAKGNILERFSAQQFPDLHSELNLSSLELGDSALYFCASSVEGLGVYGYTFGSGTRLTVV.

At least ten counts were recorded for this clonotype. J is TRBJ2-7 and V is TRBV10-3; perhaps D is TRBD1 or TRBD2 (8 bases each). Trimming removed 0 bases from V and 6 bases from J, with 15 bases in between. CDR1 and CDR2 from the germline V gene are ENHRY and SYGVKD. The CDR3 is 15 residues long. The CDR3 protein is CAISESTGAGGEQYF. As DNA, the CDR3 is TGTGCCATCAGTGAGTCGACAGGGGCGGGAGGCGAGCAGTACTTC.

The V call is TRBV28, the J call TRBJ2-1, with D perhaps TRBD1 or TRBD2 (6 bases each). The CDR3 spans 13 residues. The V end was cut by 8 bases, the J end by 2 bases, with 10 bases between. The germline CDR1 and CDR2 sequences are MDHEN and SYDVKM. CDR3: CASGGTPYNEQFF. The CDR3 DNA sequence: TGTGCCAGCGGCGGGACACCCTACAATGAGCAGTTCTTC.